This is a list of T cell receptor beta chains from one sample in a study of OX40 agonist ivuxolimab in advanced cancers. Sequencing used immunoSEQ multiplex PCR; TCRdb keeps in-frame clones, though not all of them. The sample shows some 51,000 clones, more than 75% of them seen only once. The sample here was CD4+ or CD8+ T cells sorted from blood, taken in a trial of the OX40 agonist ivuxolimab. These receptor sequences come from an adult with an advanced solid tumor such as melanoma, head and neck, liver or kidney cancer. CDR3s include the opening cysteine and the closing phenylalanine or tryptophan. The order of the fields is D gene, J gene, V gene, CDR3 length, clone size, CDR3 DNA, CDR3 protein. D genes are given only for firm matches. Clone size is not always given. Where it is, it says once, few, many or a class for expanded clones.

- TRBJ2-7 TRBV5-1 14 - TGCGCCAGCAGCTTTCAGGGCGGAAAATACGAGCAGTACTTC CASSFQGGKYEQYF
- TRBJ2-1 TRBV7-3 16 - TGTGCCAGCAGCTTAAACCCCGGAGCGGCCAACAGTGAGCAGTTCTTC CASSLNPGAANSEQFF
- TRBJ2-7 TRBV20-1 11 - TGCAGTGGGACGGACTCCTACGAGCAGTACTTC CSGTDSYEQYF
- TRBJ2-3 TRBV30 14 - TGTGCCTGGAACTACAGGACCAGCACAGATACGCAGTATTTT CAWNYRTSTDTQYF
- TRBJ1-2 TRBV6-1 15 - TGTGCCAGCAGTGAAATACGTCTGCAAAACTATGGCTACACCTTC CASSEIRLQNYGYTF
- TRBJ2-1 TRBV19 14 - TGTGCCAGTAGTCGCCCCGGACTCGACTTGGAGCAGTTCTTC CASSRPGLDLEQFF
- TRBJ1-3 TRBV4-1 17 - TGCGCCAGCAGCCAAGCATGGGCCCTAAGGCCCGGAAACACCATATATTTT CASSQAWALRPGNTIYF
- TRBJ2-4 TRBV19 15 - TGTGCCAGTAGTCGGACTGACCTAGCCAAAAACATTCAGTACTTC CASSRTDLAKNIQYF
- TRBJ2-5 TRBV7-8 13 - TGTGCCAGCAGCTTAGTTTTTTCGGAGACCCAGTACTTC CASSLVFSETQYF
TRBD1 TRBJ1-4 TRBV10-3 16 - TGTGCCATCAGTGAGCGTCAGGGGGCCGGGGGGGAAAAACTGTTTTTT CAISERQGAGGEKLFF
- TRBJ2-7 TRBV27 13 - TGTGCCAGCAGTGAACAAAGGTCGGTCGAGCAGTACTTC CASSEQRSVEQYF
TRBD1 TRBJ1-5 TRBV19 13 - TGTGCCAGTAGCCAGGGGGCCTGGCAGCCCCAGCATTTT CASSQGAWQPQHF
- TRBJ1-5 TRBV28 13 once TGTGCCAGCAGGCTACCAGGGGATCAGCCCCAGCATTTT CASRLPGDQPQHF
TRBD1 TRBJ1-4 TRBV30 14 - TGTGCCTGGAGTCAGGACAGGGGTAATGAAAAACTGTTTTTT CAWSQDRGNEKLFF
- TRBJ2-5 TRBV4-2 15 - TGTGCCAGCAGCCAACCTTTGCGGGGTCAAGAGACCCAGTACTTC CASSQPLRGQETQYF
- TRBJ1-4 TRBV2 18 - TGTGCCAGCAGTAAGCGGCAGGGTGGGCTAACAACTAATGAAAAACTGTTTTTT CASSKRQGGLTTNEKLFF
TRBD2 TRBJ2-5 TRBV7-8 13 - TGTGCCAGCAGCTCGGGACTAGCGGAGACCCAGTACTTC CASSSGLAETQYF
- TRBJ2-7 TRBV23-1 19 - TGCGCCAGCAGTCAATTAGGGAGGCCGCGGGGCCTCGAAAGATACGAGCAGTACTTC CASSQLGRPRGLERYEQYF
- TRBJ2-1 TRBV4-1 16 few TGCGCCAGCAGCCTCCACGACAGGCCAGGTGCCAATGAGCAGTTCTTC CASSLHDRPGANEQFF
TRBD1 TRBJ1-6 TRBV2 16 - TGTGCCAGCAGAACCGGGACAGGGGTTTATAATTCACCCCTCCACTTT CASRTGTGVYNSPLHF
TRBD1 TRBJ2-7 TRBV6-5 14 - TGTGCCAGCAGTTACTGGGACAGGGGTGGCGAGCAGTACTTC CASSYWDRGGEQYF
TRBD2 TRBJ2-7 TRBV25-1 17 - TGTGCCAGCAGGGCTAATCCTGCTAGCGGGAGTAACTACGAGCAGTACTTC CASRANPASGSNYEQYF
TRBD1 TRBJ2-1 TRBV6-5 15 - TGTGCCAGCAGTTACAAGGGACAGGGGGGGCATGAGCAGTTCTTC CASSYKGQGGHEQFF
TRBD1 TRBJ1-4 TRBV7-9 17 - TGTGCCAGCAGTCGAAAGGGGGCGGGGGCTGATGGTGAAAAACTGTTTTTT CASSRKGAGADGEKLFF
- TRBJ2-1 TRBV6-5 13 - TGTGCCAGCAGCCAAGACACATACAATGAGCAGTTCTTC CASSQDTYNEQFF
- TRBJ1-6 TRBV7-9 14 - TGTGCCAGCAGCTTAGTGGCAGGCGGATCACCCCTCCACTTT CASSLVAGGSPLHF
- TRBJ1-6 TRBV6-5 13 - TGTGCCAGCAGTTACTCGAACGGGTTCCCCCTCCACTTT CASSYSNGFPLHF
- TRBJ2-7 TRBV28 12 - TGTGCCAGCAGTTTATTCCGATACGAGCAGTACTTC CASSLFRYEQYF